These 8 T cell receptor beta chains came from one sample sequenced in a study of blood T cells in healthy people across ages. Primers used in a second PCR of about 6 to 11 cycles were a sample-barcoded 5' primer and a J-beta primer mix. MiXCR, run by TCRdb on the 5' RACE reads, gives a single entry per CDR3 protein. The repertoire holds about 290,000 distinct CDR3 sequences, 25% to 30% seen once, with roughly 30% in the top ten. The sample was blood. These receptors were taken from a woman aged 70 to 79 in good health.

The V gene is TRBV4-3, the J gene TRBJ2-1; maybe TRBD2 (5 bases). The CDR3 loop spans 14 amino acids. Trimming took 3 bases from V and 4 from J, leaving 10 bases between them. Germline CDR1 is LGHNA and CDR2 is YSLEER. CDR3 in DNA: TGCGCCAGCAGCCAGCAAGAGGGTTACAATGAGCAGTTCTTC. Amino acid sequence: CASSQQEGYNEQFF.

V and J are TRBV20-1 and TRBJ2-1; 12 bases match TRBD2. Germline assignment: CDR1 DFQATT and CDR2 SNEGSKA (reference sequence). With V trimmed by 0 bases and J by 10 bases, 13 bases remained unmatched. The CDR3 consists of 17 residues. The CDR3: CSARDARTSGRQEEQFF. Written as DNA, the CDR3 is TGCAGTGCTAGAGATGCGCGAACTAGCGGGAGGCAAGAAGAGCAGTTCTTC.

This clonotype occurred many times. J is TRBJ2-1 and V is TRBV29-1; possibly TRBD1 or TRBD2 for D (5 bases each). The CDR3 has 14 residues. V was trimmed by 3 bases and J by 5 bases, leaving 14 bases between them. Germline V gene lookup returns CDR1 SQVTM and CDR2 ANQGSEA. The CDR3 nucleotides read TGCAGCGTTGATACCGGGGCAATCCACAATGAGCAGTTCTTC. It specifies CSVDTGAIHNEQFF.

The V and J genes are TRBV7-3 and TRBJ2-5, with 7 bases lining up with TRBD2. The J call is uncertain, as TRBJ2-1 better fits the DNA end. Germline CDR1 SGHTA, CDR2 FQGTGA. The CDR3 loop spans 14 amino acids. The CDR3 loop is CASSVTREDNEQFF. DNA of the CDR3: TGTGCCAGCAGCGTCACCCGGGAGGACAATGAGCAGTTCTTC.

This clonotype occurred a few times. The chain links TRBV28 to TRBJ2-5; tentatively, D is TRBD2 (6 bases). This CDR3 has 17 residues. Germline CDR1 is MDHEN and CDR2 is SYDVKM. The germline V and J ends were trimmed by 5 bases and 1 base, with 20 bases remaining between them. The CDR3 loop reads CASSPYEGSGTQETQYF. The DNA for the CDR3 is TGTGCCAGCAGTCCCTATGAGGGTAGCGGCACCCAAGAGACCCAGTACTTC.

There are a few counts of this clonotype. The chain couples TRBV4-1 to TRBJ2-3; 11 bases are shared with TRBD2. The CDR3 runs 14 residues. The J segment lost 2 bases and the V segment lost 8 bases, leaving 3 bases of the junction unmatched. Germline V gives CDR1 MGHRA, CDR2 YSYEKL. DNA for the CDR3: TGCGCCAGCGGGACTAGCGGAACCACAGATACGCAGTATTTT. It translates to CASGTSGTTDTQYF.

The V gene is TRBV7-9, the J gene TRBJ2-5; 10 bases are a match to TRBD2. CDR3 length equals 14 residues. V lost 6 bases, J lost 5 bases, and 6 bases stayed unmatched. The V gene's germline CDR1 is SEHNR and CDR2 FQNEAQ (reference sequence). As DNA, the CDR3 is TGTGCCAGCAGATCCAGCGGGAGGGTGGAGACCCAGTACTTC. Its protein is CASRSSGRVETQYF.

The rearrangement links TRBV20-1 to TRBJ2-4; no firm D call. CDR1 DFQATT and CDR2 SNEGSKA come from the germline V gene (reference sequence). V was shortened by 7 bases and J by 1 base, with 14 bases between the two germline ends. The CDR3 consists of 14 residues. CDR3 region: CSVSSTGAKNIQYF. CDR3 in DNA: TGCAGTGTGTCGTCAACCGGGGCCAAAAACATTCAGTACTTC.